The sequence of this T cell receptor (beta chain) was determined in a study of T-cell memory formation after mild COVID-19. TCRdb reanalysed the 5' RACE reads using MiXCR and keeps one entry per CDR3 protein. The sample consists of hundreds of thousands of distinct CDR3 sequences, over 25% of them appearing once. This CDR3 comprises 15 residues. Germline trimming cut 1 base from V and 4 bases from J; bases unmatched to any gene: 6. The chain couples TRBV12-3 or TRBV12-4 to TRBJ1-1, with 7 bases aligning to TRBD1. The clonotype was recovered from an adult woman who had mild COVID-19 (a few samples of this study predate the infection). Cell type and time point are not known. The specimen was PBMCs or a T cell subset sorted from them (not recorded which). The CDR3 bases are TGTGCCAGCAGTTTAGGACAGGGAGGGCCCACTGAAGCTTTCTTT. It yields the protein CASSLGQGGPTEAFF.